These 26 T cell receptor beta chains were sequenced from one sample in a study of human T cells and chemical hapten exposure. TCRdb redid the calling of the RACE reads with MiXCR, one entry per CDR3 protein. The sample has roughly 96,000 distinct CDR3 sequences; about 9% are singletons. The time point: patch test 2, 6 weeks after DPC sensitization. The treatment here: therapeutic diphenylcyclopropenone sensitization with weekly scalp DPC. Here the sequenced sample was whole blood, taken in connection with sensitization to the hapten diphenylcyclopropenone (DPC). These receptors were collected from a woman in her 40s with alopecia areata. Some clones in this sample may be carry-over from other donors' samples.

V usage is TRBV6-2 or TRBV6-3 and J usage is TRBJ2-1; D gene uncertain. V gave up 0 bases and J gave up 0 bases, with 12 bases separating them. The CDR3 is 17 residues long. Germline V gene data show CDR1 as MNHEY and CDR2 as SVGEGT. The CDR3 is CASSYSQPLSSYNEQFF. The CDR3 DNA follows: TGTGCCAGCAGTTACTCTCAGCCTCTGAGCTCCTACAATGAGCAGTTCTTC.

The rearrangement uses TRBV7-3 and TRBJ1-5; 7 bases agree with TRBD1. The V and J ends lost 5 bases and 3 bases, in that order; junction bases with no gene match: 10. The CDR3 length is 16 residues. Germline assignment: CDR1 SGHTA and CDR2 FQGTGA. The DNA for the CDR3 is TGTGCCAGCAGCCAAGGGACAGCTCTGTTCAATCAGCCCCAGCATTTT. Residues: CASSQGTALFNQPQHF.

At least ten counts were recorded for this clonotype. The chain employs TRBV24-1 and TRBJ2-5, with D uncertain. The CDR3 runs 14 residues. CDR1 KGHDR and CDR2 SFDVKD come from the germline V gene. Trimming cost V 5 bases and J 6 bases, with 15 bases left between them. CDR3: CATSGASSVQTQYF. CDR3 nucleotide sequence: TGTGCCACCAGTGGAGCGTCCTCAGTGCAGACCCAGTACTTC.

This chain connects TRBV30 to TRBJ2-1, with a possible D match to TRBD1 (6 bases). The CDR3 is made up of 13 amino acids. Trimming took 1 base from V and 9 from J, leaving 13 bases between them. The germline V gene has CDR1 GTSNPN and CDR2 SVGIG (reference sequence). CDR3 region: CAWSDLVGAEQFF. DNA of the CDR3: TGTGCCTGGAGTGACCTGGTGGGGGCTGAGCAGTTCTTC.

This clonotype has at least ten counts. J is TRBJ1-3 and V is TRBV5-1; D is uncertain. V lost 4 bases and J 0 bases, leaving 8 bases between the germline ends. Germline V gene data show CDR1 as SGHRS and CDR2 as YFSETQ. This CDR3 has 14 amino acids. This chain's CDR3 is CASSPLDSGNTIYF. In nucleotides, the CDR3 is TGCGCCAGCAGCCCCCTAGACTCTGGAAACACCATATATTTT.

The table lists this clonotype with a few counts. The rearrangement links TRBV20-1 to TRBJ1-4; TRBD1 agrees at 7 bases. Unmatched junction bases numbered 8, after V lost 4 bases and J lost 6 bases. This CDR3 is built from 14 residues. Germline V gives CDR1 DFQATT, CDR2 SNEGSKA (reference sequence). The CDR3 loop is CSATDPTGDEKLFF. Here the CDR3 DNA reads TGCAGTGCTACAGACCCAACAGGGGATGAAAAACTGTTTTTT.

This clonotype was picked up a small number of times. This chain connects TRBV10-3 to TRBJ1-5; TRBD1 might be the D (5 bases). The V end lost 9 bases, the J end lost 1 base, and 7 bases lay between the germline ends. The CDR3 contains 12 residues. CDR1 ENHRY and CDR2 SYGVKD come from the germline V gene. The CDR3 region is CAIQGSNQPQHF. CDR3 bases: TGTGCCATTCAGGGAAGCAATCAGCCCCAGCATTTT.

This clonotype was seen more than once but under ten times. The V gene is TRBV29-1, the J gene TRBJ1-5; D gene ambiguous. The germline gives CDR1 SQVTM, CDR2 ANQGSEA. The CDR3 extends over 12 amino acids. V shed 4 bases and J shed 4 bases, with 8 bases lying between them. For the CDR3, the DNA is TGCAGCGTTGTGTTACCGAATCAGCCCCAGCATTTT. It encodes CSVVLPNQPQHF.

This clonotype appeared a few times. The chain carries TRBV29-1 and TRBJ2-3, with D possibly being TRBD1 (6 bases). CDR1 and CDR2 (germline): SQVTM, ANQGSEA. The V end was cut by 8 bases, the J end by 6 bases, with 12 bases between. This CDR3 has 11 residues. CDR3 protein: CSYGDTDTQYF. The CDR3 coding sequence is TGCAGCTACGGGGACACGGATACGCAGTATTTT.

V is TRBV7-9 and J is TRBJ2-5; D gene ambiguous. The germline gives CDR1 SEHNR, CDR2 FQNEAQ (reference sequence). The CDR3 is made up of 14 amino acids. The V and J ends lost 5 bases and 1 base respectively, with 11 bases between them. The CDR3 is CASSTRAPQETQYF. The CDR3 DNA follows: TGTGCCAGCAGCACCCGGGCGCCCCAAGAGACCCAGTACTTC.

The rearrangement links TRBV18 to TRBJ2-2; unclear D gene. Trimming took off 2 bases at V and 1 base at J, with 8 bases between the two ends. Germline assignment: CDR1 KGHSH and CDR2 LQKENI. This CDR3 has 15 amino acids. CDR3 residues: CASSPGDWNTGELFF. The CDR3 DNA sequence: TGTGCCAGCTCACCAGGGGATTGGAACACCGGGGAGCTGTTTTTT.

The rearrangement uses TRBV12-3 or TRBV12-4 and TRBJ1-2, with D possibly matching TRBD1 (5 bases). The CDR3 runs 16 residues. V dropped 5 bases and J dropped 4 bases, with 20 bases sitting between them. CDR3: CASSTSLSGKAYGYTF. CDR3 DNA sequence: TGTGCCAGCAGTACTTCCCTTTCAGGGAAGGCCTATGGCTACACCTTC.

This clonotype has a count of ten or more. For the CDR3, the DNA is TGTGCCAGCAGCCCCGCGAGGGGGAACACCGGGGAGCTGTTTTTT. The encoded protein is CASSPARGNTGELFF. The V gene is TRBV6-2 or TRBV6-3, the J gene TRBJ2-2; D may correspond to TRBD1 or TRBD2 (5 bases each). From germline, CDR1 is MNHEY and CDR2 SVGEGT. V gave up 6 bases and J gave up 1 base, with 12 bases separating them. This CDR3 has 15 amino acids.

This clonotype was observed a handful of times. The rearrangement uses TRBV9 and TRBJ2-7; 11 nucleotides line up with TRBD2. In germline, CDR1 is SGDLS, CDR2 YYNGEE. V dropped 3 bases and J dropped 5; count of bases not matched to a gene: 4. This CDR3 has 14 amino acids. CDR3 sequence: CASSASGRTNEQYF. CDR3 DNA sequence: TGTGCCAGCAGCGCTAGCGGGAGGACCAACGAGCAGTACTTC.

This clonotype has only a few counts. The CDR3 sequence: CASSWDSTGGTGELFF. In DNA form, the CDR3 reads TGTGCCAGCAGTTGGGACAGTACGGGAGGCACCGGGGAGCTGTTTTTT. The chain uses TRBV6-6 and TRBJ2-2; D could derive from TRBD1 or TRBD2 (7 bases each). Germline V gives CDR1 MNHNY, CDR2 SVGAGI (reference sequence). V lost 4 bases, J lost 4 bases, and 16 bases lay in between. The CDR3 sequence is 16 residues long.

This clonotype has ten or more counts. As DNA, the CDR3 is TGTGCCAGCAGTTTAGGTTACGAGCAGTACTTC. Translated: CASSLGYEQYF. The chain is built from TRBV28 and TRBJ2-7; no clear D gene. V shed 2 bases and J shed 4 bases, with 3 bases lying between them. This CDR3 has 11 amino acids. Germline CDR1 MDHEN, CDR2 SYDVKM.

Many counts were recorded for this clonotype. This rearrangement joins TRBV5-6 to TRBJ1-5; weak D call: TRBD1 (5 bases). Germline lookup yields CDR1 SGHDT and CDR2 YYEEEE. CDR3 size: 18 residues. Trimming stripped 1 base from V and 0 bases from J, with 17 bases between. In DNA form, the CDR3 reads TGTGCCAGCAGCTTGATGATGAATACAGGATATAGCAATCAGCCCCAGCATTTT. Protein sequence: CASSLMMNTGYSNQPQHF.

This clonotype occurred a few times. CDR3 in DNA: TGTGCCACCAGACCCGGGGACAGGGAAGGAGCGGCTGAAGCTTTCTTT. This codes for CATRPGDREGAAEAFF. The chain employs TRBV24-1 and TRBJ1-1; 9 positions agree with TRBD1. Trimming removed 7 bases from V and 6 bases from J; junction bases left unmatched: 14. The germline V gene has CDR1 KGHDR and CDR2 SFDVKD. This CDR3 is built from 16 residues.

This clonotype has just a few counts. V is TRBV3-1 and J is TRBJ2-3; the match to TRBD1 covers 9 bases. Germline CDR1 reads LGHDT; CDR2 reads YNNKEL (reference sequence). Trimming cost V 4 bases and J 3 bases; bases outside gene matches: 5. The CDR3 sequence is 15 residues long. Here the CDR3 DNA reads TGTGCCAGCAGCCCCTGGACAGGGGAGACAGATACGCAGTATTTT. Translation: CASSPWTGETDTQYF.

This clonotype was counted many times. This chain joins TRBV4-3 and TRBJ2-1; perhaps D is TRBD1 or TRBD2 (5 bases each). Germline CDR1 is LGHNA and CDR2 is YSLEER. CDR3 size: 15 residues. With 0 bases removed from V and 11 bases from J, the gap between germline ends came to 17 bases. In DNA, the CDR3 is TGCGCCAGCAGCCAAGATTTTCCCGGGGACGGTAAGCAGTTCTTC. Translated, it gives CASSQDFPGDGKQFF.

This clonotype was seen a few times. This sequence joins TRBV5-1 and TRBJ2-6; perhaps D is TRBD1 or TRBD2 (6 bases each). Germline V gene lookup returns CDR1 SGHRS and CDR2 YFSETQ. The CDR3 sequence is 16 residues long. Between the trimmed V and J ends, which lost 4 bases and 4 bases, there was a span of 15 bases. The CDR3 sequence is CASSLSGEAGANVLTF. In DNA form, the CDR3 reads TGCGCCAGCAGCCTGTCAGGGGAGGCAGGGGCCAACGTCCTGACTTTC.

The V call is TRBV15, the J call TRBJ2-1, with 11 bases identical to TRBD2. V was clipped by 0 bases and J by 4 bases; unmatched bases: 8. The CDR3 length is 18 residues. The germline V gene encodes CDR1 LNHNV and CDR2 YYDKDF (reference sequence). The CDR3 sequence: CATSRDLLAGGEYNEQFF. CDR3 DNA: TGTGCCACCAGCAGAGATTTGTTAGCGGGAGGGGAATACAATGAGCAGTTCTTC.

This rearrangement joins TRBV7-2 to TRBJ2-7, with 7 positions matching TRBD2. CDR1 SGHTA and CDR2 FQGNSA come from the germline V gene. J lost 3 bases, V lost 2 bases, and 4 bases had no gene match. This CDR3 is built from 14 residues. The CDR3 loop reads CASSLTGGGYEQYF. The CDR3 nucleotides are TGTGCCAGCAGCTTAACGGGGGGAGGCTACGAGCAGTACTTC.

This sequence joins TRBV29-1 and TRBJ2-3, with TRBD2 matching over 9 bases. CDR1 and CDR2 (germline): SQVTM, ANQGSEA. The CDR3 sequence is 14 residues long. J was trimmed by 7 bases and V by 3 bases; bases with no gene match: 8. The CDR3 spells CSVESSGRRNTQYF. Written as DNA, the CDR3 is TGCAGCGTTGAGAGTAGCGGGAGACGAAATACGCAGTATTTT.

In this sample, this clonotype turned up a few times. The CDR3 region is CAISPGQGVTSGSYEQYF. The CDR3 DNA reads TGTGCCATCAGTCCGGGACAGGGGGTCACTAGCGGGAGTTACGAGCAGTACTTC. This chain links TRBV10-3 with TRBJ2-7; D possibly uses TRBD1 or TRBD2 (11 bases each). CDR3 length: 18 residues. Germline V lookup: CDR1 ENHRY, CDR2 SYGVKD. The V and J ends lost 5 bases and 4 bases respectively, with 27 bases between them.

CDR3 in amino acids: CASSPSGDNTGELFF. The CDR3 DNA follows: TGTGCCAGCTCACCTAGCGGCGATAACACCGGGGAGCTGTTTTTT. This chain connects TRBV18 to TRBJ2-2; the D gene is possibly TRBD2 (6 bases). CDR3 length equals 15 residues. The germline V gene has CDR1 KGHSH and CDR2 LQKENI. Trimming shortened V by 3 bases and J by 2 bases, and 10 bases separated the two germline ends.